This T cell receptor beta chain was captured in a study of blood T cell repertoires in COVID-19. The CDR3 sequence is 15 residues long. CDR1 SGHVS and CDR2 FQNEAQ come from the germline V gene. V lost 0 bases to trimming and J lost 5 bases, with 14 bases between them. Produced via immunoSEQ multiplex PCR; TCRdb's table is partial and in-frame only. The table has some 170,000 clones, about 79% seen once; the top ten hold 12% to 15%. The J gene is TRBJ2-7, the V gene TRBV7-8; D is ambiguous. The material sequenced was PBMCs or T cells enriched from blood (not recorded which). This sequence was found in a man aged 50 to 60 who had recovered from COVID-19. CDR3 in amino acids: CASSLAGPAGHEQYF. CDR3 bases: TGTGCCAGCAGCTTAGCGGGTCCAGCAGGCCACGAGCAGTACTTC.